Presented here are 28 T cell receptor beta chains from one specimen sequenced in a study of shared clonotypes between healthy human individuals. Sequenced by immunoSEQ multiplex PCR; TCRdb stores in-frame clones only, minus some. This table has about 520,000 clones, approximately 78% appearing once. The specimen sequenced was PBMCs. All receptors come from a woman between 35 and 50 years old in good health. Some clones in this sample may be carry-over from other donors' samples.

The chain uses TRBV18 and TRBJ2-1; D gene ambiguous. The CDR3 loop spans 15 amino acids. Trimming shortened V by 3 bases and J by 5 bases, and 14 bases separated the two germline ends. CDR1 is KGHSH and CDR2 is LQKENI in the germline V gene. The CDR3, as DNA: TGTGCCAGCTCACCGTTGGGCCCCCCAAACAATGAGCAGTTCTTC. This sequence encodes CASSPLGPPNNEQFF.

This clone came up once. V gene TRBV5-6 combines with J gene TRBJ2-7; tentative D call: TRBD2 (7 bases). Deletions cut 4 bases from V and 1 base from J, with 15 bases between. Per germline, CDR1 SGHDT and CDR2 YYEEEE. This CDR3 is 15 amino acids long. Written as DNA, the CDR3 is TGTGCCAGCAGCCCCAGGGCGGGGGCGTCCTACGAGCAGTACTTC. Amino acids: CASSPRAGASYEQYF.

This chain uses TRBV19 with TRBJ2-2, with 7 bases identical to TRBD2. Unmatched junction bases numbered 8, after V lost 3 bases and J lost 4 bases. Germline V gene sequence: CDR1 LNHDA, CDR2 SQIVND (reference sequence). The CDR3 has 16 amino acids. The CDR3 is CASSMGAGRFTGELFF. CDR3 in DNA: TGTGCCAGTAGTATGGGAGCGGGGCGCTTCACCGGGGAGCTGTTTTTT.

V gene TRBV6-1 combines with J gene TRBJ1-5; no firm D call. The germline CDR1 and CDR2 sequences are MNHNS and SASEGT. The V gene lost 8 bases and the J gene lost 4 bases, with 12 bases spanning the gap. This CDR3 has 13 amino acids. The CDR3 reads CASSPGYNQPQHF. For the CDR3, the DNA is TGTGCCAGCTCTCCGGGATATAATCAGCCCCAGCATTTT.

The chain links TRBV7-3 to TRBJ2-1; TRBD1 aligns across 9 bases. There are 17 residues in the CDR3. Per germline, CDR1 SGHTA and CDR2 FQGTGA. V was clipped by 5 bases and J by 8 bases; unmatched bases: 16. The CDR3 coding sequence is TGTGCCAGCAGCCCTAGCCTCGGGACAGGGCTGTCCGATGAGCAGTTCTTC. Its translation: CASSPSLGTGLSDEQFF.

On this clone: This same CDR3 is encoded by further DNA sequences in the sample. The chain links TRBV30 to TRBJ1-2, with 7 bases identical to TRBD1. The CDR3 is 14 residues long. Germline values: CDR1 GTSNPN, CDR2 SVGIG (reference sequence). J lost 2 bases, V lost 0 bases, and 3 bases had no gene match. The CDR3 loop is CAWSVLTGNYGYTF. CDR3 in DNA: TGTGCCTGGAGTGTCTTGACAGGGAACTATGGCTACACCTTC.

This clone was counted only a few times. V is TRBV28 and J is TRBJ2-2, with 8 positions matching TRBD2. This CDR3 is 15 amino acids long. V shed 4 bases, J shed 4 bases, and the junction held 5 bases outside the gene matches. Per germline, CDR1 MDHEN and CDR2 SYDVKM. CDR3 DNA sequence: TGTGCCAGCAGTTCCACAGGACTAGCCACCGGGGAGCTGTTTTTT. Its protein is CASSSTGLATGELFF. The full variable domain, with the rest looked up from reference TRBV28 and TRBJ2-2, is DVKVTQSSRYLVKRTGEKVFLECVQDMDHENMFWYRQDPGLGLRLIYFSYDVKMKEKGDIPEGYSVSREKKERFSLILESASTNQTSMYLCASSSTGLATGELFFGEGSRLTVL.

The chain recombines TRBV6-6 with TRBJ1-2; D gene unclear. Trimming pared 0 bases from V and 8 bases from J, leaving 10 bases between. CDR1 and CDR2 from the germline V gene are MNHNY and SVGAGI (reference sequence). CDR3 length: 13 amino acids. The DNA for the CDR3 is TGTGCCAGCAGTTACTCGAGAGGGTTGGGCTACACCTTC. This encodes CASSYSRGLGYTF.

CDR3 sequence reads: CATGRESNTGELFF. The CDR3 coding sequence is TGTGCCACCGGACGGGAATCGAACACCGGGGAGCTGTTTTTT. The chain links TRBV7-9 to TRBJ2-2, with D perhaps matching TRBD2 (5 bases). The V gene lost 10 bases and the J gene lost 0 bases, with 12 bases spanning the gap. CDR3 length equals 14 residues. Germline V lookup: CDR1 SEHNR, CDR2 FQNEAQ (reference sequence).

The V gene is TRBV4-1, the J gene TRBJ2-7; D unclear. Trimming took 1 base from V and 4 from J, leaving 8 bases between them. Per germline, CDR1 MGHRA and CDR2 YSYEKL. The CDR3 runs to 13 residues. CDR3 loop: CASSQGDWYEQYF. The CDR3 nucleotides are TGCGCCAGCAGCCAAGGGGATTGGTACGAGCAGTACTTC.

The gene calls are TRBV18 and TRBJ1-5; 12 positions agree with TRBD1. Germline trimming cut 3 bases from V and 2 bases from J; bases unmatched to any gene: 8. The CDR3 has 18 amino acids. Looked up from germline, CDR1 is KGHSH and CDR2 is LQKENI. CDR3 coding DNA: TGTGCCAGCTCACCGAGGGGACAGGGGGCAGGTGGCAATCAGCCCCAGCATTTT. Its protein product is CASSPRGQGAGGNQPQHF.

J is TRBJ2-1 and V is TRBV9; D not certain. Per the germline V gene, CDR1 is SGDLS and CDR2 is YYNGEE. V dropped 4 bases and J dropped 9 bases, with 29 bases sitting between them. CDR3 length: 18 amino acids. CDR3 sequence: CASSRVWYFDSTVSEQFF. The DNA of the CDR3 is TGTGCCAGCAGCAGAGTTTGGTACTTTGACTCAACGGTTAGTGAGCAGTTCTTC.

This sequence joins TRBV6-4 and TRBJ2-3, with TRBD2 identical over 10 bases. The CDR3 covers 15 residues. Germline assignment: CDR1 MRHNA and CDR2 SNTAGT. The ends lost 3 bases at V and 5 bases at J; junction bases unmatched: 5. The CDR3 region has the DNA TGTGCCAGCAGTGAGTCTAGCGGGAGTGAAGATACGCAGTATTTT. Translating it yields CASSESSGSEDTQYF.

This chain joins TRBV5-1 and TRBJ2-2; possibly TRBD1 or TRBD2 for D (7 bases each). The V gene lost 2 bases and the J gene lost 2 bases, with 16 bases spanning the gap. From germline, CDR1 is SGHRS and CDR2 YFSETQ. The CDR3 totals 17 residues. The CDR3 DNA follows: TGCGCCAGCAGCTTAGGGGGGGACAGCTTCAACACCGGGGAGCTGTTTTTT. Translating gives CASSLGGDSFNTGELFF.

This clone was detected only a few times. V gene TRBV5-1 combines with J gene TRBJ2-7, with TRBD1 matching over 9 bases. Per germline, CDR1 SGHRS and CDR2 YFSETQ. The CDR3 contains 15 residues. V lost 3 bases and J lost 0; bases outside the gene matches: 4. The CDR3 DNA sequence: TGCGCCAGCAGCTACGGGGACAGGGACTCCTACGAGCAGTACTTC. This sequence encodes CASSYGDRDSYEQYF. Together with reference TRBV5-1 and TRBJ2-7, the CDR3 gives the full variable domain: KAGVTQTPRYLIKTRGQQVTLSCSPISGHRSVSWYQQTPGQGLQFLFEYFSETQRNKGNFPGRFSGRQFSNSRSEMNVSTLELGDSALYLCASSYGDRDSYEQYFGPGTRLTVT.

The chain is built from TRBV27 and TRBJ2-1, with TRBD2 matching 7 bases. The J segment lost 6 bases and the V segment lost 6 bases, leaving 8 bases of the junction unmatched. The germline V gene encodes CDR1 MNHEY and CDR2 SMNVEV (reference sequence). The CDR3 has 14 residues. The DNA for the CDR3 is TGTGCCAGCAGAGGGACTACAAACCCCAATGAGCAGTTCTTC. Protein sequence: CASRGTTNPNEQFF.

The CDR3 DNA reads TGTGTCAATACGACAGGACTCATACTCCCCACGAACACCGGGGAGCTGTTTTTT. Translating gives CVNTTGLILPTNTGELFF. The genes are TRBV19 and TRBJ2-2; D is possibly TRBD1 (6 bases). The V gene's germline CDR1 is LNHDA and CDR2 SQIVND (reference sequence). There are 18 residues in the CDR3.

The CDR3 here is CASSLGPNDEQYF. The CDR3 coding sequence is TGTGCCAGCAGCCTCGGACCCAACGACGAGCAGTACTTC. The genes are TRBV5-4 and TRBJ2-7; unclear D gene. CDR3 size: 13 residues. Germline V gene data show CDR1 as SGHNT and CDR2 as YYREEE (reference sequence). V dropped 4 bases and J dropped 5 bases, with 13 bases sitting between them. Based on the CDR3 plus reference TRBV5-4 and TRBJ2-7, the full variable domain is ETGVTQSPTHLIKTRGQQVTLRCSSQSGHNTVSWYQQALGQGPQFIFQYYREEENGRGNFPPRFSGLQFPNYSSELNVNALELDDSALYLCASSLGPNDEQYFGPGTRLTVT.

The rearrangement joins TRBV7-9 to TRBJ2-5; D may be TRBD1 (6 bases). V was shortened by 4 bases and J by 2 bases, with 11 bases between the two germline ends. CDR3 size: 14 residues. Germline values: CDR1 SEHNR, CDR2 FQNEAQ (reference sequence). The chain's CDR3 is CASSSKDRQETQYF. As DNA, the CDR3 is TGTGCCAGCAGCTCCAAAGACAGGCAAGAGACCCAGTACTTC.

The chain is built from TRBV6-6 and TRBJ2-7; tentatively, D is TRBD1 (5 bases). The CDR3 is 13 amino acids. V was pared by 6 bases and J by 4 bases, with 13 bases between. In germline, CDR1 is MNHNY, CDR2 SVGAGI (reference sequence). The CDR3 protein is CASRETAIYEQYF. CDR3 bases: TGTGCCAGCAGAGAGACAGCGATTTACGAGCAGTACTTC.

V usage is TRBV28 and J usage is TRBJ2-7; possible D gene TRBD2, 5 bases. Germline V gene lookup returns CDR1 MDHEN and CDR2 SYDVKM. Trimming stripped 4 bases from V and 5 bases from J, with 9 bases between. The CDR3 length is 12 residues. The chain's CDR3 is CASSSLRDEQYF. The CDR3 DNA sequence: TGTGCCAGCAGTTCCTTGAGGGACGAGCAGTACTTC. The entire variable domain, with the rest obtained from reference TRBV28 and TRBJ2-7, is as follows: DVKVTQSSRYLVKRTGEKVFLECVQDMDHENMFWYRQDPGLGLRLIYFSYDVKMKEKGDIPEGYSVSREKKERFSLILESASTNQTSMYLCASSSLRDEQYFGPGTRLTVT.

The rearrangement links TRBV9 to TRBJ2-1; 14 bases line up with TRBD2. With 4 bases clipped from V and 7 bases from J, the junction kept 7 bases outside the gene matches. Germline V CDR1 and CDR2: SGDLS, YYNGEE. The CDR3 sequence is 16 residues long. CDR3: CASSIGLAGGRNEQFF. CDR3 bases: TGTGCCAGCAGCATTGGACTAGCGGGAGGAAGGAATGAGCAGTTCTTC. The full variable domain, rest sourced from reference TRBV9 and TRBJ2-1, is DSGVTQTPKHLITATGQRVTLRCSPRSGDLSVYWYQQSLDQGLQFLIQYYNGEERAKGNILERFSAQQFPDLHSELNLSSLELGDSALYFCASSIGLAGGRNEQFFGPGTRLTVL.

With regard to this clone: One end of the junction fails to match germline, which may point to a read error. The V call is TRBV7-9, the J call TRBJ2-7, with D unresolved. This CDR3 is built from 8 residues. From germline, CDR1 is SEHNR and CDR2 FQNEAQ (reference sequence). The DNA of the CDR3 is TGTGCCAGCAGCCAAACGGAGTTC. Translating gives CASSQTEF.

CDR3 DNA: TGTGCCAGAAGCTTGGGGGTCGAGCGGACGGGAACCACGGAATTGATGAACACTGAAGCTTTCTTT. It codes for CARSLGVERTGTTELMNTEAFF. The V and J genes are TRBV5-3 and TRBJ1-1; D gene unclear. TRBV5-3 is an ORF, and what it does is uncertain. V was cut by 0 bases and J by 0 bases, with 30 bases left in between. The CDR3 contains 22 residues.

The chain is built from TRBV7-3 and TRBJ2-3, with 9 bases identical to TRBD2. This CDR3 contains 16 residues. The germline V gene has CDR1 SGHTA and CDR2 FQGTGA. The V segment lost 5 bases and the J segment 3 bases; nucleotides outside the gene matches: 9. The CDR3 protein is CASSAGRAGGTDTQYF. CDR3 nucleotide sequence: TGTGCCAGCAGCGCCGGAAGGGCGGGAGGGACAGATACGCAGTATTTT.

The gene calls are TRBV7-9 and TRBJ2-1; 7 nucleotides agree with TRBD1. The CDR3 covers 15 residues. Losses at the gene ends were 5 bases for V and 1 base for J; bases not matched to a gene: 5. Per the germline V gene, CDR1 is SEHNR and CDR2 is FQNEAQ (reference sequence). The CDR3 loop reads CASSIRQGSYNEQFF. CDR3 nucleotides: TGTGCCAGCAGCATAAGACAGGGATCCTACAATGAGCAGTTCTTC.

This clone is a singleton in its sample. The rearrangement joins TRBV20-1 to TRBJ2-7, with no clear D. Germline values: CDR1 DFQATT, CDR2 SNEGSKA (reference sequence). The V gene lost 0 bases and the J gene lost 4 bases, with 4 bases spanning the gap. This CDR3 spans 11 amino acids. DNA for the CDR3: TGCAGTGCTAGAGATAAGTACGAGCAGTACTTC. Translating gives CSARDKYEQYF.

The CDR3 sequence: CASSYGADTQYF. The CDR3 DNA reads as TGTGCCAGCAGCTATGGTGCAGATACGCAGTATTTT. This chain links TRBV7-2 with TRBJ2-3; D gene uncertain. Germline values: CDR1 SGHTA, CDR2 FQGNSA. There are 12 residues in the CDR3. The V end was cut by 4 bases, the J end by 4 bases, with 6 bases between.